This is a list of T cell receptor beta chains from one sample in a study of blood T cell repertoires in COVID-19. Assay: immunoSEQ multiplex PCR; the TCRdb copy retains only in-frame clones and omits some. The sample includes tens of thousands of clones, 88% seen only once; the top ten take around 9.8%. Material: peripheral blood. The receptors here all came from a human donor in a cohort sampled during active COVID-19. Each CDR3 is given with its conserved first and last residue. Not every row has a clone size; where given, it reads once, few, many or a size class.

clone_size,j_call,v_call,cdr3_aa
NA,TRBJ1-2,TRBV7-8,CASSLASGEGYTF
NA,TRBJ1-4,TRBV27,CASSFGQGATNEKLFF
NA,TRBJ1-4,TRBV7-9,CASSSGGINEKLFF
NA,TRBJ2-2,TRBV11-2,CASSPSAGTENTGELFF
NA,TRBJ2-7,TRBV29-1,CSVEDYGRGAYEQYF
NA,TRBJ1-6,TRBV19,CASSNTGGEAPLHF
NA,TRBJ2-3,TRBV19,CASSTQGSPSTFTDTQYF
NA,TRBJ2-7,TRBV4-1,CASSQVARLAGGGEQYF
NA,TRBJ2-3,TRBV5-6,CASSYGLSTDTQYF
NA,TRBJ1-5,TRBV12-3/TRBV12-4,CASSFSQGSPQHF
NA,TRBJ2-3,TRBV12-5,CASGLDILTDTQYF
few,TRBJ2-7,TRBV4-1,CASSQEAEREQYF
NA,TRBJ2-7,TRBV19,CASSIGTSGTYEQYF
few,TRBJ2-7,TRBV7-3,CASSLLLRAGAPYEQYF
few,TRBJ1-5,TRBV19,CASSMRDSANQPQHF
once,TRBJ1-1,TRBV5-1,CASSPGQVWTEAFF
once,TRBJ2-1,TRBV3-1/TRBV3-2,CASSRRGLAGGPKGNEQFF
NA,TRBJ1-6,TRBV7-2,CASSPDRVARNSPLHF
NA,TRBJ2-1,TRBV5-6,CASSNGLAWSEQFF
NA,TRBJ2-7,TRBV28,CASLQGSYEQYF
NA,TRBJ2-7,TRBV27,CASSLTRVHEQYF
NA,TRBJ2-3,TRBV6-1,CASSDSGGTDTQYF
NA,TRBJ1-4,TRBV7-9,CASSLGDRDNEKLFF
few,TRBJ1-3,TRBV6-1,CASSEVLNSGNTIYF
NA,TRBJ2-2,TRBV10-3,CAISASGELFF
NA,TRBJ2-3,TRBV20-1,CSASSAYKRGGLDTQYF
NA,TRBJ2-7,TRBV7-2,CASSLNGGARMIYEQYF
NA,TRBJ2-1,TRBV19,CASSITFVSPGLRDVTSYNEQFF
once,TRBJ2-4,TRBV19,CASSIGRATKNIQYF
NA,TRBJ1-2,TRBV28,CASSPRSGHGGYGYTF
NA,TRBJ2-3,TRBV2,CASSGLAASTDTQYF